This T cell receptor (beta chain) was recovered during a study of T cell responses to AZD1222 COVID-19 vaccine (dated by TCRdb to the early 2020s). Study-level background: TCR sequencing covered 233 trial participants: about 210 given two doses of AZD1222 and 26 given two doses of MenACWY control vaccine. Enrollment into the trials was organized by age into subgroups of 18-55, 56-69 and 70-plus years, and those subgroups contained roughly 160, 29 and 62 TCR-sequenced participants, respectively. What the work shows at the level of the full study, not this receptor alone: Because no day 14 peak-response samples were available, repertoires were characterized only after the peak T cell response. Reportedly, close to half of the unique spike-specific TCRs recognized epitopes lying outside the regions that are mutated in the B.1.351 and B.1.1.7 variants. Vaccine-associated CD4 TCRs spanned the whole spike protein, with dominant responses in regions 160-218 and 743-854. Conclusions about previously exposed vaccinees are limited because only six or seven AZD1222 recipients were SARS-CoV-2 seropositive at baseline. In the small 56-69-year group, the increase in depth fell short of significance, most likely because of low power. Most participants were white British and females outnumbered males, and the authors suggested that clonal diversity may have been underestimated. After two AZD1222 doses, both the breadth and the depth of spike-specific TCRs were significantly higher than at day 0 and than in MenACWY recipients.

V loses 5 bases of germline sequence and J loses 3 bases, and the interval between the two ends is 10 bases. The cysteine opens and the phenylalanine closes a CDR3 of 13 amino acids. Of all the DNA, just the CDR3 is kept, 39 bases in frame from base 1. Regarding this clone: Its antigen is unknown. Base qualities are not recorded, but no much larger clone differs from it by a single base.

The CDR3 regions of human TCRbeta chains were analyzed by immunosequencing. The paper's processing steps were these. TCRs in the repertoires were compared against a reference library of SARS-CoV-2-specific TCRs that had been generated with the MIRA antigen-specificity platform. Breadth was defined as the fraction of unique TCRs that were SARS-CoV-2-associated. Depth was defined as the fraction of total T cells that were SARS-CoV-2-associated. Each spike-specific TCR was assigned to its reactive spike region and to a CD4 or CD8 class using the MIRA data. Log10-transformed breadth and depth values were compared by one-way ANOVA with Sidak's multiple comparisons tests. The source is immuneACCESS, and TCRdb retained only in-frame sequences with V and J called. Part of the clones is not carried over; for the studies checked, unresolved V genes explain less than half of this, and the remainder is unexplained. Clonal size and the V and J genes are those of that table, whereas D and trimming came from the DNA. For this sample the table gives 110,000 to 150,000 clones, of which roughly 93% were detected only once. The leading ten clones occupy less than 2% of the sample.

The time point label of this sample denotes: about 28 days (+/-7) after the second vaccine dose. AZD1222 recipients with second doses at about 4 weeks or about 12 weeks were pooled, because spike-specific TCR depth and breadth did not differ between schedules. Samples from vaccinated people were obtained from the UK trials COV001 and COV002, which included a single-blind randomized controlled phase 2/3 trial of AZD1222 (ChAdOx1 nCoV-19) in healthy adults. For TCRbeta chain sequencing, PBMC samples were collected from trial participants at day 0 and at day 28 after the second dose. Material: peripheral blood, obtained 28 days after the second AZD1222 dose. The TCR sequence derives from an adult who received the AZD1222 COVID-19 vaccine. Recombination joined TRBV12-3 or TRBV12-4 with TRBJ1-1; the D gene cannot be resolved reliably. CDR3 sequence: CASSLRVDTEAFF. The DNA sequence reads TGTGCCAGCAGTCTACGGGTGGACACTGAAGCTTTCTTT.